The 9 T cell receptor beta chains below come from one sample, sequenced in a study of post-analysis software for immune sequencing data. Study results and caveats: Elevated frequency relative to controls characterized roughly five TRBV segments in patients, TRBV5-6, TRBV5-1 and TRBV20-1 among them.

Their recognized antigens are unknown. The TCR beta cDNA libraries carried unique molecular identifiers. From the PCR reads, TCRdb called clonotypes with MiXCR, one entry per CDR3 protein. The table has about 820,000 distinct CDR3 sequences, approximately 53% seen once. The specimen was blood. These receptors were obtained from a girl under 18 with multiple sclerosis.

The chain links TRBV5-1 to TRBJ2-5; TRBD2 aligns across 10 bases. The V gene's germline CDR1 is SGHRS and CDR2 YFSETQ. Trimming at V came to 0 bases and at J to 3 bases, leaving 8 bases not matched to a gene. The CDR3 consists of 17 residues. CDR3 coding DNA: TGCGCCAGCAGCTTGGGATCGGGACTAGCGTTAAAAGAGACCCAGTACTTC. The encoded protein is CASSLGSGLALKETQYF.

This clonotype was observed a few times. V usage is TRBV12-3 or TRBV12-4 and J usage is TRBJ2-5; TRBD1 is a possible D gene (5 bases). This CDR3 spans 16 amino acids. V was trimmed by 6 bases and J by 1 base, leaving 18 bases between them. The CDR3 bases are TGTGCCAGCAGCCCCGGCTCCGAGCAGGGCCAAGAGACCCAGTACTTC. This translates into CASSPGSEQGQETQYF.

The V call is TRBV7-2, the J call TRBJ1-2; a weak D match, TRBD1 (5 bases). Germline assignment: CDR1 SGHTA and CDR2 FQGNSA. The V gene lost 2 bases and the J gene lost 3 bases, with 13 bases spanning the gap. The CDR3 loop spans 15 amino acids. This CDR3 reads CASSLQGGGYYGYTF. CDR3 bases: TGTGCCAGCAGCTTACAGGGAGGAGGATACTATGGCTACACCTTC.

This clonotype was counted only a few times. This chain connects TRBV6-5 to TRBJ2-7; 7 nucleotides match TRBD2. J lost 3 bases, V lost 4 bases, and 6 bases had no gene match. This CDR3 comprises 14 residues. Germline loops: CDR1 MNHEY, CDR2 SVGAGI. The CDR3 reads CASSWASGRYEQYF. DNA for the CDR3: TGTGCCAGCAGTTGGGCTAGCGGACGCTACGAGCAGTACTTC.

The chain joins TRBV10-3 to TRBJ1-3; D unclear. V was shortened by 7 bases and J by 0 bases, with 16 bases between the two germline ends. Germline V gene sequence: CDR1 ENHRY, CDR2 SYGVKD. CDR3 length equals 16 residues. CDR3 in amino acids: CAIKLGGRNSGNTIYF. In DNA form, the CDR3 reads TGTGCCATCAAATTAGGTGGTAGGAACTCTGGAAACACCATATATTTT.

The genes are TRBV12-3 or TRBV12-4 and TRBJ2-7; 8 bases agree with TRBD1. CDR3 length: 14 amino acids. V trimming: 6 bases; J trimming: 7 bases; junction bases outside the gene matches: 11. For the CDR3, the DNA is TGTGCCAGCAGCCGGGACAGGATTTCGGGGGAGCAGTACTTC. This encodes CASSRDRISGEQYF.

The CDR3 DNA reads TGTGCCAGCAGTTTAATGGACAGGGGCCCCCAGTACTTC. This translates into CASSLMDRGPQYF. This chain uses TRBV12-3 or TRBV12-4 with TRBJ2-7, with 9 bases identical to TRBD1. The V segment lost 2 bases and the J segment 10 bases; nucleotides outside the gene matches: 6. The CDR3 has 13 residues.

This sequence joins TRBV5-1 and TRBJ2-7; possibly TRBD2 for D (6 bases). V was cut by 0 bases and J by 7 bases, with 14 bases left in between. There are 14 residues in the CDR3. The germline V gene encodes CDR1 SGHRS and CDR2 YFSETQ. The CDR3 sequence: CASSLGGVGNEQYF. The CDR3 DNA is TGCGCCAGCAGCTTGGGCGGGGTAGGGAATGAGCAGTACTTC.

The J gene is TRBJ1-2, the V gene TRBV27; 10 nucleotides agree with TRBD1. CDR1 and CDR2 from the germline V gene are MNHEY and SMNVEV (reference sequence). With 1 base clipped from V and 3 bases from J, the junction kept 5 bases outside the gene matches. The CDR3 totals 16 residues. CDR3 residues: CASSLYGTGDYYGYTF. CDR3 coding DNA: TGTGCCAGCAGTTTATATGGGACAGGGGATTACTATGGCTACACCTTC.